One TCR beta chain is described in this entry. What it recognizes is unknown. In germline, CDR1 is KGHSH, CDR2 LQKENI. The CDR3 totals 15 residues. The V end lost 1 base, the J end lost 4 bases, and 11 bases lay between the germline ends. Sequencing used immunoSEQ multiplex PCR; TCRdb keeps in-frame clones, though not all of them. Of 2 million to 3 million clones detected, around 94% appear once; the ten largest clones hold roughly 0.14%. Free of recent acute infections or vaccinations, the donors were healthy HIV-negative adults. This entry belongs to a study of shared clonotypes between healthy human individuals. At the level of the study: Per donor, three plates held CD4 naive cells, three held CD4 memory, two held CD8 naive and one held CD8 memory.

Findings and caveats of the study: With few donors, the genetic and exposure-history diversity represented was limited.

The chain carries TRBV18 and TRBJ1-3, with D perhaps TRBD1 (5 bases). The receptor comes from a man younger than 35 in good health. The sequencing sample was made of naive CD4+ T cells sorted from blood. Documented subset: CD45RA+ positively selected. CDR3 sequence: CASSPRGFTGNTIYF. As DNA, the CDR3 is TGTGCCAGCTCACCACGGGGCTTTACAGGAAACACCATATATTTT.